This paragraph covers one T cell receptor (beta chain) sequence. At one boundary the junction diverges from the germline segment, which might be a read error. Then a second PCR, running roughly 6 to 12 cycles, was carried out with a sample-barcoded 5' primer and a J-beta primer mix. TCRdb re-derived calls from the 5' RACE reads in MiXCR, one entry per CDR3 protein. Here the sample spans some 1.4 million distinct CDR3 sequences, approximately 38% being singletons. The sample belongs to a study of blood T cells in healthy people across ages. The CDR3 consists of 11 residues. Germline V gene data show CDR1 as SQVTM and CDR2 as ANQGSEA.

The source material was blood. The TCR comes from a woman aged 18-29 years in good health. The chain links TRBV29-1 to TRBJ2-1, with D perhaps TRBD2 (6 bases). CDR3 nucleotides: TGCAGCGTGGAGGACTACAATGGGCAGTTCTTC. The encoded protein is CSVEDYNGQFF.